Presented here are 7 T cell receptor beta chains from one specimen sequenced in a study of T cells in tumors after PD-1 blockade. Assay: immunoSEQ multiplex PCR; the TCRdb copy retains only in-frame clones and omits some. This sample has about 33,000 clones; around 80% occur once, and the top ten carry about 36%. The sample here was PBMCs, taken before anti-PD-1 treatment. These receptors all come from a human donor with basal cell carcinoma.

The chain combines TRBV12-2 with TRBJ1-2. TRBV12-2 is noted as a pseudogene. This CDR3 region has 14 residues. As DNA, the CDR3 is TGTGCAAGTCGCCCGGTGCGACCGAACTATGGCTACACCTTC. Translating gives CASRPVRPNYGYTF.

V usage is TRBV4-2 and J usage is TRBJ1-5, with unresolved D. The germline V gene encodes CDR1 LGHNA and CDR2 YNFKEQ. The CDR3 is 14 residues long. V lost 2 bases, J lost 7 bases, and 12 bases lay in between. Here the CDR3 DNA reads TGTGCCAGCAGCCAACCCTGGGTCGGACAGCCCCAGCATTTT. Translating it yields CASSQPWVGQPQHF.

The CDR3 protein is CASSLFGGGSNQPQHF. CDR3 in DNA: TGTGCCAGCAGTTTGTTTGGGGGGGGTAGCAATCAGCCCCAGCATTTT. The chain links TRBV27 to TRBJ1-5, with D possibly TRBD1 on 5 matching bases. CDR1 is MNHEY and CDR2 is SMNVEV in the germline V gene (reference sequence). The CDR3 covers 16 residues. The V end lost 3 bases, the J end lost 0 bases, and 12 bases lay between the germline ends.

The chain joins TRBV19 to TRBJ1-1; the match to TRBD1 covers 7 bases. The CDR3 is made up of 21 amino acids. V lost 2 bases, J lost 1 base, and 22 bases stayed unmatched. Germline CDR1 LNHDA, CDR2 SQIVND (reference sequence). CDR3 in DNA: TGTGCCAGTAGTATATCCCCCTTAACGTCAGGGACAGTTATACCGAACACTGAAGCTTTCTTT. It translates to CASSISPLTSGTVIPNTEAFF.

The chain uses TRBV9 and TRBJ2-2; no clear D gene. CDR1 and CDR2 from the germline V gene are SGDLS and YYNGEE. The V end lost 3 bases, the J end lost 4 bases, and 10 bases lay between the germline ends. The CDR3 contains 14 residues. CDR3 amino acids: CASSGLESTGELFF. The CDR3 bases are TGTGCCAGCAGCGGCTTAGAGTCCACCGGGGAGCTGTTTTTT.

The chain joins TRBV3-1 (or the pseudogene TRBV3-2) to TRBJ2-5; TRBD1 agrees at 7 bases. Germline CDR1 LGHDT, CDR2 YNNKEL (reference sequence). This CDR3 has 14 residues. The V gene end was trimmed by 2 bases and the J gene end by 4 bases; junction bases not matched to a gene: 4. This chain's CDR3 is CASSQRQGPETQYF. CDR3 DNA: TGTGCCAGCAGCCAAAGACAGGGTCCAGAGACCCAGTACTTC.

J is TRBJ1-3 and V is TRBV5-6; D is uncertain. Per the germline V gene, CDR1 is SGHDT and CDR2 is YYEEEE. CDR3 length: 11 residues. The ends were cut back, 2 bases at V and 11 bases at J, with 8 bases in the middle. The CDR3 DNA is TGTGCCAGCAGCTTTTCCGGGGCCATATATTTT. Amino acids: CASSFSGAIYF.